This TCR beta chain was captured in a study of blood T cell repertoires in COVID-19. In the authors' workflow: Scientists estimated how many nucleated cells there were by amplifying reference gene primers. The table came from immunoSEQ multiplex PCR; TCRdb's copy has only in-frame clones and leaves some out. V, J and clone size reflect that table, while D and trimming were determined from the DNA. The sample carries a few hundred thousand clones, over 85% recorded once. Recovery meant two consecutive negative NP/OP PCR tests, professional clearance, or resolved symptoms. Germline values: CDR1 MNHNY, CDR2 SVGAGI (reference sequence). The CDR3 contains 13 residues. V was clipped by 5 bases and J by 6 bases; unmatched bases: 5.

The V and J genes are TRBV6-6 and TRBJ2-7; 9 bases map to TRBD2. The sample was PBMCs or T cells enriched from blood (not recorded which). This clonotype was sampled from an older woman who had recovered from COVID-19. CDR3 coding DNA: TGTGCCAGCAGTCTAGCGGGATCCCCCGAGCAGTACTTC. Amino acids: CASSLAGSPEQYF.